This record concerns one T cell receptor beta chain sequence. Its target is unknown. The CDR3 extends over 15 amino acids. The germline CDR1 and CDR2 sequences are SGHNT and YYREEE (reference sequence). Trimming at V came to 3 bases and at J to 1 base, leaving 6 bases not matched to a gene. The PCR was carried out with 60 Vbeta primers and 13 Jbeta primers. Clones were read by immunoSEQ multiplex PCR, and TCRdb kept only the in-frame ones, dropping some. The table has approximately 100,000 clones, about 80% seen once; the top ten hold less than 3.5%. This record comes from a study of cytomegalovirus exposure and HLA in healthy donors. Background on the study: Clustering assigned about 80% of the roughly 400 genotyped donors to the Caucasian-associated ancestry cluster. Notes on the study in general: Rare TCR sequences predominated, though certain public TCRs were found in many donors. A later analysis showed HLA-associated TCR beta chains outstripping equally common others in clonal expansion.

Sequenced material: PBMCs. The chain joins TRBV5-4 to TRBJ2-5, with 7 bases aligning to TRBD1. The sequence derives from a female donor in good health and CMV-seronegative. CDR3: CASSSERDSQETQYF. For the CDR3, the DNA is TGTGCCAGCAGCTCGGAGAGGGACAGCCAAGAGACCCAGTACTTC.